The 14 T cell receptor beta chains listed next were all sequenced from one sample in a study of T-cell memory formation after mild COVID-19. TCRdb independently ran MiXCR on the 5' RACE reads; one entry per CDR3 protein. The top ten hold 8.4% of the sample, which has 400,000 or so distinct CDR3 sequences, around 18% seen once. Sequencing input: PBMCs or a T cell subset sorted from them (not recorded which). The origin of the receptors is an adult woman who had mild COVID-19 (a few samples of this study predate the infection). Cell type and time point are not known.

This clonotype has more than one count but fewer than ten. V and J are TRBV28 and TRBJ2-2, with D possibly being TRBD1 (5 bases). The CDR3 spans 14 residues. Looked up from germline, CDR1 is MDHEN and CDR2 is SYDVKM. V shed 6 bases and J shed 3 bases, with 11 bases lying between them. CDR3 protein: CASRSTEYTGELFF. CDR3 nucleotide sequence: TGTGCCAGCAGGTCGACAGAGTACACCGGGGAGCTGTTTTTT.

This clonotype was recorded at least ten times. Here the CDR3 DNA reads TGTGCCAGCAGCTTAGATGCGGACAATGAGCAGTTCTTC. It specifies CASSLDADNEQFF. This rearrangement joins TRBV7-2 to TRBJ2-1; no clear D. This CDR3 spans 13 amino acids. Trimming cost V 1 base and J 5 bases, with 6 bases left between them. The germline CDR1 and CDR2 sequences are SGHTA and FQGNSA.

This clonotype turned up a few times. The chain combines TRBV29-1 with TRBJ2-3, with D perhaps matching TRBD1 or TRBD2 (6 bases each). The germline V and J ends were trimmed by 0 bases and 7 bases, with 14 bases remaining between them. Germline-derived CDR1 and CDR2 are SQVTM and ANQGSEA. The CDR3 is 14 residues long. The CDR3 protein is CSVEDPRGRNTQYF. The CDR3 DNA is TGCAGCGTTGAAGACCCGAGGGGGAGGAATACGCAGTATTTT.

This clonotype has ten or more counts. V and J are TRBV12-3 or TRBV12-4 and TRBJ2-7; D is possibly TRBD1 (6 bases). V was clipped by 7 bases and J by 8 bases, with 18 bases between them. The CDR3 extends over 13 amino acids. CDR3 residues: CASTMTGIAKQYF. CDR3 DNA sequence: TGTGCCAGCACCATGACAGGTATCGCGAAGCAGTACTTC.

The sample holds a few counts of this clonotype. This sequence joins TRBV5-1 and TRBJ1-2, with D perhaps TRBD1 (5 bases). The CDR3 has 15 amino acids. Germline V lookup: CDR1 SGHRS, CDR2 YFSETQ. Trimming removed 0 bases at V and 4 bases at J, with 13 bases between. CDR3 nucleotide sequence: TGCGCCAGCAGCTTGGGGGACGCCGAACCCTATGGCTACACCTTC. Translated: CASSLGDAEPYGYTF.

The V gene is TRBV9, the J gene TRBJ1-2; a weak D match, TRBD1 (6 bases). The V end was cut by 2 bases, the J end by 2 bases, with 10 bases between. Looked up from germline, CDR1 is SGDLS and CDR2 is YYNGEE. The CDR3 length is 14 residues. This CDR3 reads CASSVVGQNYGYTF. CDR3 nucleotide sequence: TGTGCCAGCAGCGTCGTCGGACAGAACTATGGCTACACCTTC.

This clonotype showed up just a few times. The chain combines TRBV20-1 with TRBJ1-6; D is uncertain. V was trimmed by 6 bases and J by 5 bases, leaving 11 bases between them. Germline V gene lookup returns CDR1 DFQATT and CDR2 SNEGSKA (reference sequence). This CDR3 has 13 amino acids. The CDR3, as DNA: TGCAGTGCCAGACTTACAAATAATTCACCCCTCCACTTT. Protein product: CSARLTNNSPLHF.

The V and J genes are TRBV5-1 and TRBJ2-7; a weak D match, TRBD2 (5 bases). The germline CDR1 and CDR2 sequences are SGHRS and YFSETQ. Trimming took 4 bases from V and 5 from J, leaving 22 bases between them. The CDR3 totals 16 residues. The CDR3 reads CASSQGRADRIDEQYF. The CDR3 nucleotides read TGCGCCAGCAGCCAAGGGCGGGCGGACCGGATCGACGAGCAGTACTTC.

The chain combines TRBV5-5 with TRBJ1-5, with D possibly being TRBD1 (6 bases). Germline loops: CDR1 SGHKS, CDR2 YYEKEE (reference sequence). The CDR3 is 16 amino acids. V shed 0 bases and J shed 0 bases, with 10 bases lying between them. In DNA form, the CDR3 reads TGTGCCAGCAGCTTGGGGACAGCCTCTAGCAATCAGCCCCAGCATTTT. It encodes CASSLGTASSNQPQHF.

This clonotype occurred a few times. The rearrangement joins TRBV7-3 to TRBJ2-3, with D maybe TRBD2 (6 bases). The CDR3 is 15 residues long. Germline V lookup: CDR1 SGHTA, CDR2 FQGTGA. The V end lost 1 base, the J end lost 0 bases, and 8 bases lay between the germline ends. The CDR3 DNA reads as TGTGCCAGCAGCTTAATAGGGACTAGCACAGATACGCAGTATTTT. Its protein product is CASSLIGTSTDTQYF.

The chain carries TRBV4-3 and TRBJ2-3, with 8 bases identical to TRBD2. Germline V lookup: CDR1 LGHNA, CDR2 YSLEER. V lost 0 bases and J lost 4; bases outside the gene matches: 3. The CDR3 totals 15 residues. CDR3: CASSQEKAGADTQYF. DNA of the CDR3: TGCGCCAGCAGCCAAGAAAAAGCGGGAGCAGATACGCAGTATTTT.

The chain is built from TRBV4-1 and TRBJ2-7; D unclear. Germline CDR1 MGHRA, CDR2 YSYEKL. Trimming pared 0 bases from V and 3 bases from J, leaving 12 bases between. The CDR3 is made up of 15 amino acids. CDR3 sequence: CASSQDVGGYYEQYF. The CDR3 DNA reads as TGCGCCAGCAGCCAAGATGTTGGTGGTTACTACGAGCAGTACTTC.

The chain carries TRBV19 and TRBJ1-2; D is undetermined. This CDR3 is 10 amino acids long. Germline CDR1 LNHDA, CDR2 SQIVND (reference sequence). With 7 bases removed from V and 4 bases from J, the gap between germline ends came to 4 bases. The CDR3 reads CASNGYGYTF. The DNA for the CDR3 is TGTGCCAGTAATGGCTATGGCTACACCTTC.

This clonotype occurred a few times. The genes are TRBV11-2 and TRBJ2-7, with D perhaps matching TRBD1 (6 bases). Trimming removed 0 bases at V and 2 bases at J, with 11 bases between. In germline, CDR1 is SGHAT, CDR2 FQNNGV. The CDR3 is made up of 15 amino acids. For the CDR3, the DNA is TGTGCCAGCAGCTTAGAGAGGACAGTTACCTACGAGCAGTACTTC. Its translation is CASSLERTVTYEQYF. Looking up the rest from reference TRBV11-2 and TRBJ2-7 gives the full variable domain: EAGVAQSPRYKIIEKRQSVAFWCNPISGHATLYWYQQILGQGPKLLIQFQNNGVVDDSQLPKDRFSAERLKGVDSTLKIQPAKLEDSAVYLCASSLERTVTYEQYFGPGTRLTVT.